This entry lists 19 T cell receptor beta chains sequenced from one sample in a study of blood T cell repertoires in COVID-19. Sequenced by immunoSEQ multiplex PCR; TCRdb stores in-frame clones only, minus some. The repertoire holds about 200,000 clones, with 90% as singletons. Sequencing input: peripheral blood. The receptor source for this set is a man aged 50-59 years with acute or convalescent COVID-19.

The chain is built from TRBV18 and TRBJ1-3; D is unresolved. The germline gives CDR1 KGHSH, CDR2 LQKENI. The CDR3 contains 14 residues. Trimming left V 1 base short and J 4 bases short, with 8 bases between. CDR3 residues: CASSPLVAGNTIYF. In DNA form, the CDR3 reads TGTGCCAGCTCACCACTCGTAGCCGGAAACACCATATATTTT. The full variable domain, its missing parts supplied by reference TRBV18 and TRBJ1-3, is NAGVMQNPRHLVRRRGQEARLRCSPMKGHSHVYWYRQLPEEGLKFMVYLQKENIIDESGMPKERFSAEFPKEGPSILRIQQVVRGDSAAYFCASSPLVAGNTIYFGEGSWLTVV.

The chain employs TRBV24-1 and TRBJ2-5; possible D gene TRBD2, 5 bases. CDR1 is KGHDR, CDR2 SFDVKD, per germline. The CDR3 totals 13 residues. Trimming took off 2 bases at V and 5 bases at J, with 8 bases between the two ends. CDR3 DNA: TGTGCCACCAGTGATTCCGGACTGGAGACCCAGTACTTC. Residues: CATSDSGLETQYF.

The rearrangement uses TRBV19 and TRBJ1-1, with D uncertain. From germline, CDR1 is LNHDA and CDR2 SQIVND (reference sequence). The CDR3 runs to 13 residues. Trimming stripped 2 bases from V and 1 base from J, with 5 bases between. CDR3 amino acids: CASSITQNTEAFF. The CDR3 nucleotides are TGTGCCAGTAGTATAACACAGAACACTGAAGCTTTCTTT.

The chain has TRBV6-1 and TRBJ2-1, with 10 bases matching TRBD2. This CDR3 has 15 amino acids. Trimming took 1 base from V and 9 from J; bases not matched to a gene: 6. Germline lookup yields CDR1 MNHNS and CDR2 SASEGT. CDR3 bases: TGTGCCAGCAGTGAAGTCGTAGCGGGGGGTTCTGAGCAGTTCTTC. This translates into CASSEVVAGGSEQFF.

This clone was recorded only once. The chain employs TRBV7-3 and TRBJ2-1; possibly TRBD2 for D (6 bases). CDR3 size: 15 residues. Trimming removed 4 bases at V and 3 bases at J, with 13 bases between. Germline V lookup: CDR1 SGHTA, CDR2 FQGTGA. CDR3: CASSSSGVGYNEQFF. CDR3 sequence (DNA): TGTGCCAGCAGCTCCTCGGGAGTCGGCTACAATGAGCAGTTCTTC.

This clone was found once. The chain employs TRBV5-4 and TRBJ2-2, with TRBD2 identical over 14 bases. V dropped 4 bases and J dropped 1; count of bases not matched to a gene: 9. The CDR3 totals 19 residues. The germline V gene encodes CDR1 SGHNT and CDR2 YYREEE (reference sequence). The CDR3 reads CASSPAGLAGGGNTGELFF. In DNA, the CDR3 is TGTGCCAGCAGCCCCGCAGGACTAGCGGGAGGCGGGAACACCGGGGAGCTGTTTTTT.

The V gene is TRBV6-5, the J gene TRBJ1-6; 7 nucleotides line up with TRBD1. Germline V gene lookup returns CDR1 MNHEY and CDR2 SVGAGI. The V and J ends lost 6 bases and 9 bases, in that order; junction bases with no gene match: 8. CDR3 size: 14 residues. CDR3 sequence: CASSRDRVGSPLHF. CDR3 in DNA: TGTGCCAGCAGCAGAGACAGGGTCGGTTCACCCCTCCACTTT.

The rearrangement joins TRBV27 to TRBJ2-2; TRBD2 aligns across 12 bases. V shed 5 bases, J shed 1 base, and the junction held 5 bases outside the gene matches. CDR3 length: 17 residues. Germline CDR1 MNHEY, CDR2 SMNVEV (reference sequence). The CDR3 DNA is TGTGCCAGCAGTAGCGAGGGACTAGCGGGGAACACCGGGGAGCTGTTTTTT. It codes for CASSSEGLAGNTGELFF.

The chain joins TRBV6-5 to TRBJ1-5; no clear D gene. CDR1 and CDR2 (germline): MNHEY, SVGAGI. Trimming took off 5 bases at V and 0 bases at J, with 5 bases between the two ends. This CDR3 comprises 13 residues. CDR3 DNA: TGTGCCAGCAGTCTTTTTAGCAATCAGCCCCAGCATTTT. It encodes CASSLFSNQPQHF.

The rearrangement uses TRBV28 and TRBJ2-1; 9 positions agree with TRBD2. The CDR3 covers 15 residues. Losses at the gene ends were 3 bases for V and 9 bases for J; bases not matched to a gene: 9. CDR1 and CDR2 (germline): MDHEN, SYDVKM. CDR3 amino acids: CASSFGSGRNSEQFF. As DNA, the CDR3 is TGTGCCAGCAGTTTCGGGAGCGGGAGGAATAGTGAGCAGTTCTTC.

This clone was picked up a small number of times. J is TRBJ2-3 and V is TRBV7-3, with a weak D call TRBD2 (5 bases). Deletions cut 5 bases from V and 0 bases from J, with 12 bases between. CDR1 and CDR2 from the germline V gene are SGHTA and FQGTGA. The CDR3 is 15 residues long. The CDR3 region has the DNA TGTGCCAGCAGCCCTAGCTACGGAAGCACAGATACGCAGTATTTT. Protein: CASSPSYGSTDTQYF.

This rearrangement joins TRBV18 to TRBJ2-7; 8 nucleotides align to TRBD1. With 8 bases clipped from V and 5 bases from J, the junction kept 20 bases outside the gene matches. CDR1 and CDR2 from the germline V gene are KGHSH and LQKENI. The CDR3 spans 17 residues. The CDR3 sequence is CASTGRGAGQGGNEQYF. CDR3 nucleotides: TGTGCCAGCACCGGTCGGGGTGCAGGACAGGGTGGAAACGAGCAGTACTTC. The variable domain in full, completed from reference TRBV18 and TRBJ2-7, reads NAGVMQNPRHLVRRRGQEARLRCSPMKGHSHVYWYRQLPEEGLKFMVYLQKENIIDESGMPKERFSAEFPKEGPSILRIQQVVRGDSAAYFCASTGRGAGQGGNEQYFGPGTRLTVT.

V gene TRBV13 combines with J gene TRBJ2-1, with D perhaps TRBD2 (5 bases). In germline, CDR1 is PRHDT, CDR2 FYEKMQ (reference sequence). The CDR3 is 13 residues long. V was clipped by 4 bases and J by 2 bases, with 6 bases between them. The CDR3, as DNA: TGTGCCAGCAGCTCCGGGGCCTACAATGAGCAGTTCTTC. Translation: CASSSGAYNEQFF.

The J gene is TRBJ1-1, the V gene TRBV10-3; 8 positions match TRBD1. The V gene's germline CDR1 is ENHRY and CDR2 SYGVKD. This CDR3 is 12 amino acids long. With 10 bases clipped from V and 6 bases from J, the junction kept 7 bases outside the gene matches. CDR3 residues: CATQGGSAEAFF. DNA for the CDR3: TGTGCCACACAGGGGGGGTCCGCTGAAGCTTTCTTT.

This chain uses TRBV10-2 with TRBJ2-5; TRBD2 aligns across 13 bases. The germline V gene encodes CDR1 WSHSY and CDR2 SAAADI. Trimming took 5 bases from V and 5 from J; bases not matched to a gene: 2. This CDR3 is 14 amino acids long. CDR3 sequence reads: CASSQLAGGETQYF. The CDR3 DNA reads TGCGCCAGCAGTCAACTAGCGGGAGGGGAGACCCAGTACTTC.

V usage is TRBV19 and J usage is TRBJ1-4; no clear D. The CDR3 runs to 17 residues. CDR1 and CDR2 (germline): LNHDA, SQIVND (reference sequence). The V gene lost 5 bases and the J gene lost 0 bases, with 16 bases spanning the gap. The DNA of the CDR3 is TGTGCCAGTAGTGGCGGGTCCCGCTCTGCAACTAATGAAAAACTGTTTTTT. Protein sequence: CASSGGSRSATNEKLFF.

In its sample, this clone was seen a few times. The rearrangement joins TRBV19 to TRBJ1-3; D unclear. The V end was cut by 5 bases, the J end by 0 bases, with 11 bases between. CDR1 is LNHDA and CDR2 is SQIVND in the germline V gene (reference sequence). The CDR3 spans 15 residues. CDR3 coding DNA: TGTGCCAGTAGTCCGTATTTAATCTCTGGAAACACCATATATTTT. Amino acid sequence: CASSPYLISGNTIYF.

The genes are TRBV3-1 (or the pseudogene TRBV3-2) and TRBJ1-5; D remains unclear. The V end lost 0 bases, the J end lost 0 bases, and 6 bases lay between the germline ends. The germline CDR1 and CDR2 sequences are LGHDT and YNNKEL (reference sequence). CDR3 size: 15 residues. The CDR3 reads CASSQDSVSNQPQHF. Here the CDR3 DNA reads TGTGCCAGCAGCCAAGATTCCGTTAGCAATCAGCCCCAGCATTTT.

This sequence joins TRBV5-1 and TRBJ2-1; 16 bases fit TRBD2. The V and J ends lost 3 bases and 7 bases, in that order; junction bases with no gene match: 10. Per germline, CDR1 SGHRS and CDR2 YFSETQ. The CDR3 is 18 amino acids. This chain's CDR3 is CASSWNPGLAGGLNEQFF. For the CDR3, the DNA is TGCGCCAGCAGCTGGAACCCGGGACTAGCGGGAGGGCTTAATGAGCAGTTCTTC.